This TCR beta chain was retrieved from a study of cytomegalovirus exposure and HLA in healthy donors (dated by TCRdb to 2015 to 2018). About the full investigation: An earlier analysis of roughly 570 of the donors reported about 280 Gb of sequence data and roughly 120 million unique TCR beta sequences obtained from about 180 million T cells. To decide whether each TCR beta V gene segment behaved as functional or pseudogenic, an earlier analysis of some 600 of the donors relied on high-throughput TCR beta sequencing. A separate validation cohort of 100 to 150 different subjects was used in addition to the approximately 610-subject first cohort. Among the roughly 400 genotyped donors, under 90% belonged to the genetic ancestry cluster associated with self-reported Caucasian donors. The study combined high-throughput TCR immunosequencing, statistical association of individual TCRs with disease status, and machine learning to predict cytomegalovirus infection status. A few DR-DQ haplotypes were treated as single units for association and clustering because of strong linkage in the cohort. Typing coverage differed by locus: A, B, C, DRB1 and DQB1 were typed in about 620-630 donors, DQA1 in roughly 510, DPA1 in 600 to 610, and DPB1 in just under 490. Donor age, sex, ethnicity and CMV serostatus were compiled together with the repertoire data. The study was designed to test whether signatures of past pathogen exposure could be identified by cataloging public T cell receptors. The study used immunosequencing to profile the T cell repertoires of approximately 630 subjects and linked those repertoires to cytomegalovirus serostatus. In a later genetic analysis, genome-wide SNP genotypes for 398 of the 666 donors were used, and that subset was treated as a discovery cohort. In a later analysis, previously published TCR beta repertoires from 500 to 750 donors were re-analyzed and high-resolution HLA genotyping was added so that TCR occurrence patterns could be studied. Class I and class II HLA loci were covered by the typing at four-digit resolution. An early release covering about 600 HLA-typed donors comprised roughly 300 gigabases of sequencing data and around 86 million unique TCR sequences. Every repertoire in the discovery cohort had been generated on one and the same sequencing platform. On average, 235,054 unique TCR beta nucleotide sequences were sequenced per donor among a few hundred genotyped donors of the cohort, with 15% to 20% of those sequences being non-productive. Rather than drawing on any new phenotypic data, the later analysis identified candidate immune exposures from TCR beta sequences and the way those sequences occurred across donors.

As encoded in the germline V gene (reference sequence), CDR1 is LNHDA while CDR2 is SQIVND. The CDR3 has 15 amino acids, counting the end cysteine and phenylalanine. The CDR3 DNA has 45 bases and is translated from base 1. Ends trimmed: V by 1 base, J by 8 bases; bases unmatched to a gene: 7. As regards this clone: There is no known antigen for this receptor.

The cohort consisted of approximately 670 healthy bone marrow donors. At the time of sampling, every cohort member was nominally healthy, though immune exposures that went unrecorded were likely present. The donor was CMV seropositive and belonged to the group of more than 250 seropositive cohort members. A peripheral blood sample was provided by each donor, and peripheral blood mononuclear cells were used for TCR beta sequencing. Genomic DNA was extracted from the blood cell samples with the Qiagen DNeasy Blood Extraction Kit. The library was prepared using the immunoSEQ multiplex PCR assay. For the multiplex PCR, a mixture combining 60 forward primers for TCR Vbeta segments and 13 reverse primers for TCR Jbeta segments was used. The CDR3 region of rearranged TCR beta genes was amplified from genomic DNA with a multiplex PCR assay. Amplified TCR beta libraries were sequenced as 87-base-pair reads on the Illumina HiSeq System. The source study handled its data this way. In a later analysis, tens of millions of unique TCR beta chains were counted across the approximately 640 repertoires, and roughly 11 million of these chains were shared by at least two donors. Raw reads were error-corrected and collapsed into unique sequences with a nearest-neighbor algorithm that merged closely related sequences to remove PCR and sequencing errors. Alignment of CDR3 sequences to IMGT reference sequences was used to assign V, D and J gene segments. For a sequence to be retained, a match of at least six nucleotides to both a V gene segment and a J gene segment was required. Rearrangements were classified as productive when the CDR3 lacked stop codons and remained in frame with V and J, and all other rearrangements were classified as non-productive. CDR3 was defined according to IMGT convention as the region running from the second conserved V-encoded cysteine to the conserved J-encoded phenylalanine. In an earlier analysis of around 640 of the donors, sequences lacking an unambiguous match to a single V gene segment were excluded. In an earlier analysis of approximately 560 of the donors, a V segment was called functional when productive rearrangements were above 56.7%, and segregating when the standard deviation between donors exceeded 5%. A statistical classification framework was built for diagnosing cytomegalovirus status from the catalog of TCR beta chain sequences. In a later analysis, V and J genes were assigned by comparing TCR nucleotide sequences against IMGT/GENE-DB human TR gene sequences. Using the TCRdist pipeline, a later analysis assigned CDR3 sequences along with most-parsimonious VDJ recombination scenarios. In a later analysis, every TCR beta chain was defined by the combination of its CDR3 amino acid sequence and its V-gene family, and reads without a unique V-gene family were dropped. As a way to deal with suspected cross-contamination and a sequencing artifact, a later analysis dropped 450 to 600 nucleotide sequences that were highly shared and had low generation probability. For each public chain, a later analysis derived a clonal expansion index from normalized ranks of inferred template counts within each repertoire. A later analysis computed generation probabilities with a VDJ recombination model fitted to out-of-frame rearrangements, and checked the results against IGoR. Hypergeometric tests were used in a later analysis to score TCR-TCR, TCR-HLA and TCR-CMV co-occurrence, with a repertoire-size bias correction applied to the TCR pairs. A later analysis estimated false discovery rates by permuting HLA or CMV assignments 20 times. In a later analysis, co-occurring TCRs were grouped using DBSCAN, and TCRdist sequence similarity was added for clustering within HLA-allele-positive subsets. Repertoires with fewer than 30,000 or more than 120,000 public chains, plus five repertoires with anomalous nucleotide sharing, were excluded from co-occurrence clustering. TCRdb stores this immuneACCESS table with in-frame sequences only. Part of the clones is absent; in the studies checked, under half of the shortfall reflects unresolved V genes, and no reason is known for the rest. D and trimming were read from the DNA, whereas the V and J calls and clone size are those reported in that table. The table for this sample shows roughly 90,000 clones. The ten largest clonotypes hold approximately 15% of the sample.

Overall study results and their limits: According to a later analysis, most CMV-associated TCR beta chains appeared to be HLA-restricted, and the HLA associations seemed to be driven largely by CMV exposure. The cohort was sequenced for TCR beta chains only, and without alpha or paired-chain data the features that could be detected were limited. A cluster of highly shared sequence variants was judged likely to be a technical artifact of the sequencing pipeline. The authors suggested that the approach could potentially be extended to other disease states and immunological phenotypes. For the cohort, immune exposure information was limited to CMV serostatus. Some IMGT-functional V segments, including TRBV6-2 and TRBV6-3, could not be distinguished by the 87-base-pair reads and were therefore excluded. In a later analysis, more than 15,000 TCR beta sequences were associated with specific HLA alleles at a false discovery rate of 0.05. Because counts were too low, about 18 rarely observed V segments, including chromosome 9 orphons, were excluded from the earlier analysis of 587 of the donors. A later genetic analysis reported fewer N-insertions in productive TCRs among donors in an Asian-associated ancestry cluster than the roughly 720-donor mean. Because some donors lacked HLA typing at each locus, the association tests relied only on the typed subset. In a later analysis, several top co-occurrence clusters were reported to appear linked to parvovirus B19, influenza, CMV and Epstein-Barr virus. Across donors, most TCR sequences were observed very rarely, whereas some public TCRs were present in many individuals. The classifier was reported to diagnose cytomegalovirus status with high specificity and sensitivity in both the original cohort and the validation cohort. A further reported finding was that TCR beta sequences accurately predicted the HLA-A and HLA-B alleles for most subjects in the first cohort. The presence/absence analyses assumed that sequencing depth was roughly uniform across donors, and that assumption may not be true. In an earlier analysis of approximately 590 of the donors, most TCR beta V segments appeared in productive rearrangements about 87% or about 30% of the time, broadly matching IMGT annotations. A later analysis found that TCR association rates varied across HLA loci, with DRB1 alleles showing the most associated TCRs and HLA-C alleles the fewest. In vitro tests confirmed that three of the cytomegalovirus-associated TCR beta chains recognize cytomegalovirus antigens. Strong co-occurrence of HLA alleles, especially DR and DQ, made assigning TCR associations to individual alleles difficult. V-gene and J-gene trimming of TCR beta chains was associated with a missense DCLRE1C variant in a later genetic analysis, and the association was replicated in an independent cohort. Linkage disequilibrium might explain the correlated functional status among segregating V segments, but an unknown experimental factor could not be excluded. The study gave a list of over 150 TCR beta chains associated with cytomegalovirus. In a later analysis, HLA-associated TCR beta chains showed more clonal expansion and lower generation probabilities than non-associated chains that were equally common.

The chain is made from TRBV19 and TRBJ2-1; 8 bases in between match TRBD2. This sequence was found in a man aged 50 to 60 in good health and CMV-seropositive. The sequenced sample was PBMCs. The CDR3 here reads CASSIGLREVDEQFF. The nucleotides read TGTGCCAGTAGTATAGGTCTGCGGGAGGTGGATGAGCAGTTCTTC. Where the CDR3 stops, the reference TRBV19 and TRBJ2-1 genes take over; the full variable domain is DGGITQSPKYLFRKEGQNVTLSCEQNLNHDAMYWYRQDPGQGLRLIYYSQIVNDFQKGDIAEGYSVSREKKESFPLTVTSAQKNPTAFYLCASSIGLREVDEQFFGPGTRLTVL.